This paragraph covers one T cell receptor beta chain sequence. In germline, CDR1 is MNHNY, CDR2 SVGAGI (reference sequence). The CDR3 loop spans 14 amino acids. The V end lost 2 bases, the J end lost 8 bases, and 12 bases lay between the germline ends. This sample is part of a study of T cells after somatic rescue of genetic block. The protocol was immunoSEQ multiplex PCR, while the TCRdb copy is restricted to in-frame clones and leaves out a portion. This sample has about 70,000 clones, with around 92% found just once. The sequence was collected from a man between 40 and 49 years old. Sequenced sample: peripheral blood mononuclear cells (PBMCs). The chain has TRBV6-6 and TRBJ1-4; possible D gene TRBD1, 6 bases. The CDR3 sequence is CASSYRGHDEKLFF. The CDR3 coding sequence is TGTGCCAGCAGTTACCGGGGACATGACGAAAAACTGTTTTTT.